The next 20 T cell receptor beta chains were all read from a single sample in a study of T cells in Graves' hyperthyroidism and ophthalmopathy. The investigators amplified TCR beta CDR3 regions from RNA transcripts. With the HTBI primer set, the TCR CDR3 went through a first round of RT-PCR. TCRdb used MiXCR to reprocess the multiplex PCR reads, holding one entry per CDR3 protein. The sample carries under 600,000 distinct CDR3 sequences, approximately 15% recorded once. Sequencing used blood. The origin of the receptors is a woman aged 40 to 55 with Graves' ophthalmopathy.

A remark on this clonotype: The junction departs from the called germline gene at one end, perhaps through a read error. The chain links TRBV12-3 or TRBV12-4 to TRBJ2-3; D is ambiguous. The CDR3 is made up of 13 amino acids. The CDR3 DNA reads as TGTGCCAGCGGTTTGGTTGGCACAGATACGCAGTATTTT. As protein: CASGLVGTDTQYF.

The CDR3: CASSHQLAGGNTGELFF. CDR3 coding DNA: TGCGCCAGCAGCCATCAACTAGCGGGAGGGAACACCGGGGAGCTGTTTTTT. This chain uses TRBV4-1 with TRBJ2-2; 12 positions agree with TRBD2. V gave up 3 bases and J gave up 1 base; unmatched junction bases: 3. Germline lookup yields CDR1 MGHRA and CDR2 YSYEKL. The CDR3 spans 17 residues.

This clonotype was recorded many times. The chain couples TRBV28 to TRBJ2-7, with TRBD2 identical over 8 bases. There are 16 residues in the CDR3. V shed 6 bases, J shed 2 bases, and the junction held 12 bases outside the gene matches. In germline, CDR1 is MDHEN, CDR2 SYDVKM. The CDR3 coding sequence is TGTGCCAGCAGATTAGGGGGGGGAGCGGGGGCCTACGAGCAGTACTTC. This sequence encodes CASRLGGGAGAYEQYF.

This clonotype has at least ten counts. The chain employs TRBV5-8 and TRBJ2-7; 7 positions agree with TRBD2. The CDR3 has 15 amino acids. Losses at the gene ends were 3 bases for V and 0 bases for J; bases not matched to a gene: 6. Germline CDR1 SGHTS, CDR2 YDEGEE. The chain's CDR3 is CASSWAGDSSYEQYF. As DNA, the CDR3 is TGTGCCAGCAGCTGGGCGGGAGACTCCTCCTACGAGCAGTACTTC.

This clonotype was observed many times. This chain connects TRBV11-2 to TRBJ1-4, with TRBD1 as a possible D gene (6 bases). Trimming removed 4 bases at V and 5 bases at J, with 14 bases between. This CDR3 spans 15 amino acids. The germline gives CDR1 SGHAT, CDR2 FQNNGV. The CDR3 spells CASSSGTGRNEKLFF. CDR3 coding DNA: TGTGCCAGCAGCTCTGGAACAGGGAGAAATGAAAAACTGTTTTTT.

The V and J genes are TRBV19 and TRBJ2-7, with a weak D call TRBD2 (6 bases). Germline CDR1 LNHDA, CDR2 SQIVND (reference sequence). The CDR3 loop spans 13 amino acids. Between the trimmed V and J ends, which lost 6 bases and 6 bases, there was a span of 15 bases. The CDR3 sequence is CASSGGPILEQYF. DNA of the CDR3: TGTGCCAGTAGCGGGGGTCCTATCCTCGAGCAGTACTTC.

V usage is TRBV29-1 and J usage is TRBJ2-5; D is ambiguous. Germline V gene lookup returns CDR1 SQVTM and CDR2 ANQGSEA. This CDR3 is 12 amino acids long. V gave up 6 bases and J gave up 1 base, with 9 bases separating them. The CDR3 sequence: CSVTTAQETQYF. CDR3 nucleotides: TGCAGCGTAACGACGGCCCAAGAGACCCAGTACTTC.

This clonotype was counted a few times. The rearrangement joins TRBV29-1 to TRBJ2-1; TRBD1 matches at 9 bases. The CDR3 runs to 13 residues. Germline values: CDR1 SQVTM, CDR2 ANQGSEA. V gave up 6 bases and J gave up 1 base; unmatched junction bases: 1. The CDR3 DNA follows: TGCAGCGTGGACAGGGGTTCCTACAATGAGCAGTTCTTC. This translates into CSVDRGSYNEQFF.

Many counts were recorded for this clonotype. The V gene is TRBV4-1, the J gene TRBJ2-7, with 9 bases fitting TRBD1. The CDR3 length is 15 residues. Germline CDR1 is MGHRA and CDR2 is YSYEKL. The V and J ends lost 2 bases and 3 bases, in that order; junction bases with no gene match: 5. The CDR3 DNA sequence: TGCGCCAGCAGCCAACCCGGGACAGGGAGCTACGAGCAGTACTTC. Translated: CASSQPGTGSYEQYF.

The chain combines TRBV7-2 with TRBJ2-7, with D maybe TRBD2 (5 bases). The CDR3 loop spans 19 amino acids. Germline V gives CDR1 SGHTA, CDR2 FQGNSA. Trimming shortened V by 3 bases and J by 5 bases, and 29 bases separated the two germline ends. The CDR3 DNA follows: TGTGCCAGCAGCTTTCCTCTCCTTTATGAGGTGAGGGAGCCGGACGAGCAGTACTTC. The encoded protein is CASSFPLLYEVREPDEQYF.

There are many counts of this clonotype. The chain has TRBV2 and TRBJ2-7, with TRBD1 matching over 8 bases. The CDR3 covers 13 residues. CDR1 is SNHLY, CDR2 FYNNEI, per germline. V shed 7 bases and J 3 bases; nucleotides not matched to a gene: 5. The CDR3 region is CASTPDRDYEQYF. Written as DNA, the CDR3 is TGTGCCAGCACCCCGGACAGGGACTACGAGCAGTACTTC.

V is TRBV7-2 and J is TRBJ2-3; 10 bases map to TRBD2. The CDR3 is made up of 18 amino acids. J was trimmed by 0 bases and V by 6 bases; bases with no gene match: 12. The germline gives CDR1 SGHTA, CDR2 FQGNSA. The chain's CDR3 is CASRPTSGKRRSTDTQYF. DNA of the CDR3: TGTGCCAGCAGGCCCACTAGCGGGAAGCGAAGAAGCACAGATACGCAGTATTTT.

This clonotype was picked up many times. The chain's CDR3 is CASGFNEQFF. In DNA form, the CDR3 reads TGTGCCAGCGGTTTCAATGAGCAGTTCTTC. V gene TRBV7-9 combines with J gene TRBJ2-1; no definite D call. Between the trimmed V and J ends, which lost 8 bases and 6 bases, there was a span of 5 bases. Germline CDR1 reads SEHNR; CDR2 reads FQNEAQ (reference sequence). This CDR3 is built from 10 residues. Full variable domain (remainder filled in from reference TRBV7-9 and TRBJ2-1): DTGVSQNPRHKITKRGQNVTFRCDPISEHNRLYWYRQTLGQGPEFLTYFQNEAQLEKSRLLSDRFSAERPKGSFSTLEIQRTEQGDSAMYLCASGFNEQFFGPGTRLTVL.

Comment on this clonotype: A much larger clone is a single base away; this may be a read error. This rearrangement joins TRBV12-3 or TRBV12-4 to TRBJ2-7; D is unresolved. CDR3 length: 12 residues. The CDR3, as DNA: TGTGCCAGCAGTAACCCCAGCTACGAGCAGTGCTTC. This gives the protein CASSNPSYEQCF.

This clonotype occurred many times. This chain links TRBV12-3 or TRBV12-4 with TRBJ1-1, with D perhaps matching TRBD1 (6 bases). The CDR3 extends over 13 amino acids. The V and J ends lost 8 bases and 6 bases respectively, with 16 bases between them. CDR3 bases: TGTGCCAGCGGAAAGGTGGGGGCGGCTGAAGCTTTCTTT. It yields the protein CASGKVGAAEAFF.

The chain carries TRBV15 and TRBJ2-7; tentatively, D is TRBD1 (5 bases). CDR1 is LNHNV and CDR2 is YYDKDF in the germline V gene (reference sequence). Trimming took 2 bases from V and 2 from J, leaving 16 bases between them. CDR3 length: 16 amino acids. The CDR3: CATSRPQGGSPYEQYF. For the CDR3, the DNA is TGTGCCACCAGCAGACCTCAGGGTGGGTCCCCCTACGAGCAGTACTTC.

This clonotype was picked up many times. The CDR3 here is CAISEGHRYSPLHF. CDR3 bases: TGTGCCATCAGTGAGGGGCACCGCTATTCACCCCTCCACTTT. The V gene is TRBV10-3, the J gene TRBJ1-6, with D unresolved. V lost 2 bases, J lost 8 bases, and 10 bases lay in between. The CDR3 contains 14 residues. Per germline, CDR1 ENHRY and CDR2 SYGVKD.

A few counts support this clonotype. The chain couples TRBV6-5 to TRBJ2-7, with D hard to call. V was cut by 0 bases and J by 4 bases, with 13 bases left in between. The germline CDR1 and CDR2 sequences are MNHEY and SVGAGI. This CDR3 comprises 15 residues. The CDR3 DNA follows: TGTGCCAGCAGTTACTCGAGAGAATTGGATTACGAGCAGTACTTC. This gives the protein CASSYSRELDYEQYF.

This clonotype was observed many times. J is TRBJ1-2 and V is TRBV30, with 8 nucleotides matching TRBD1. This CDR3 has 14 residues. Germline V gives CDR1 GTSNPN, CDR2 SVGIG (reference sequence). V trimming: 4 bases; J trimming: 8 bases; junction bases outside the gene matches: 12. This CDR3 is CAWTDRGLLGGYTF. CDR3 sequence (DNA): TGTGCCTGGACTGACAGGGGCCTCCTGGGCGGCTACACCTTC.

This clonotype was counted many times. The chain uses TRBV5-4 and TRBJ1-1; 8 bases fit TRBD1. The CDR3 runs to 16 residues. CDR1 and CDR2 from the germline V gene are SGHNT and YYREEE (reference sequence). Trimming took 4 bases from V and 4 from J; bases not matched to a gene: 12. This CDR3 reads CASSGGDRIKGTEAFF. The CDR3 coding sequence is TGTGCCAGCAGCGGCGGGGACAGGATTAAGGGCACTGAAGCTTTCTTT.